What follows are 7 T cell receptor beta chains derived from one specimen sequenced in a study of cytomegalovirus exposure and HLA in healthy donors. PCR involved 60 Vbeta and 13 Jbeta primers. The protocol was immunoSEQ multiplex PCR, while the TCRdb copy is restricted to in-frame clones and leaves out a portion. The repertoire has tens of thousands of clones, roughly 80% of them found once; the top ten carry under 3%. The sample comprised PBMCs. The receptors here all came from a middle-aged man in good health and CMV-seronegative.

The sample holds one count of this clone. V gene TRBV2 combines with J gene TRBJ1-1; TRBD1 is a possible D gene (5 bases). V lost 1 base and J 5 bases, leaving 14 bases between the germline ends. CDR1 is SNHLY, CDR2 FYNNEI, per germline. CDR3 length equals 15 residues. The CDR3 region is CASSEVGRLGTEAFF. The DNA of the CDR3 is TGTGCCAGCAGTGAAGTGGGGCGTCTTGGGACTGAAGCTTTCTTT.

The chain recombines TRBV7-2 with TRBJ2-7, with 10 bases aligning to TRBD1. The germline gives CDR1 SGHTA, CDR2 FQGNSA. This CDR3 has 15 amino acids. V lost 5 bases to trimming and J lost 5 bases; unmatched junction nucleotides: 9. As DNA, the CDR3 is TGTGCCAGCAGCCAGACGGGACAGGGGAACCACGAGCAGTACTTC. Translated: CASSQTGQGNHEQYF.

The chain uses TRBV19 and TRBJ2-7; TRBD1 matches 10 bases. Germline CDR1 LNHDA, CDR2 SQIVND (reference sequence). CDR3 length: 14 residues. The trim removed 5 bases at V and 0 bases at J, leaving 1 base unmatched. Here the CDR3 reads CASSRDRGSYEQYF. The CDR3 DNA reads TGTGCCAGTAGTCGGGACAGGGGCTCCTACGAGCAGTACTTC.

This clone has only a few counts. This chain connects TRBV10-3 to TRBJ1-1; D perhaps matches TRBD1 (5 bases). The CDR3 contains 12 residues. V lost 10 bases and J lost 2, with 11 bases in between. CDR1 and CDR2 (germline): ENHRY, SYGVKD. The CDR3 is CATGGVNTEAFF. The CDR3 DNA reads as TGTGCCACCGGAGGGGTTAACACTGAAGCTTTCTTT.

This sequence joins TRBV7-9 and TRBJ2-7; a possible D gene is TRBD2 (5 bases). Germline values: CDR1 SEHNR, CDR2 FQNEAQ (reference sequence). This CDR3 has 14 amino acids. V was clipped by 3 bases and J by 3 bases, with 12 bases between them. CDR3 sequence (DNA): TGTGCCAGCAGCTTTCCGGGAACGGGCTACGAGCAGTACTTC. This codes for CASSFPGTGYEQYF.

This sequence joins TRBV11-2 and TRBJ2-2; 9 bases line up with TRBD1. CDR1 is SGHAT and CDR2 is FQNNGV in the germline V gene. The CDR3 loop spans 17 amino acids. The V gene end was trimmed by 4 bases and the J gene end by 6 bases; junction bases not matched to a gene: 12. CDR3 residues: CASSWDRVATMAGELFF. The DNA of the CDR3 is TGTGCCAGCAGCTGGGACAGGGTAGCGACTATGGCCGGGGAGCTGTTTTTT. Combining the CDR3 with reference TRBV11-2 and TRBJ2-2 gives the whole variable domain EAGVAQSPRYKIIEKRQSVAFWCNPISGHATLYWYQQILGQGPKLLIQFQNNGVVDDSQLPKDRFSAERLKGVDSTLKIQPAKLEDSAVYLCASSWDRVATMAGELFFGEGSRLTVL.

This chain joins TRBV29-1 and TRBJ1-1; tentatively, D is TRBD1 (6 bases). V lost 2 bases and J 2 bases, leaving 18 bases between the germline ends. This CDR3 contains 16 residues. The germline CDR1 and CDR2 sequences are SQVTM and ANQGSEA. The DNA of the CDR3 is TGCAGCGTTGAACGGGAGGCGACAGGTTACAACACTGAAGCTTTCTTT. Translating it yields CSVEREATGYNTEAFF. Supplemented by reference TRBV29-1 and TRBJ1-1, the full variable domain reads SAVISQKPSRDICQRGTSLTIQCQVDSQVTMMFWYRQQPGQSLTLIATANQGSEATYESGFVIDKFPISRPNLTFSTLTVSNMSPEDSSIYLCSVEREATGYNTEAFFGQGTRLTVV.